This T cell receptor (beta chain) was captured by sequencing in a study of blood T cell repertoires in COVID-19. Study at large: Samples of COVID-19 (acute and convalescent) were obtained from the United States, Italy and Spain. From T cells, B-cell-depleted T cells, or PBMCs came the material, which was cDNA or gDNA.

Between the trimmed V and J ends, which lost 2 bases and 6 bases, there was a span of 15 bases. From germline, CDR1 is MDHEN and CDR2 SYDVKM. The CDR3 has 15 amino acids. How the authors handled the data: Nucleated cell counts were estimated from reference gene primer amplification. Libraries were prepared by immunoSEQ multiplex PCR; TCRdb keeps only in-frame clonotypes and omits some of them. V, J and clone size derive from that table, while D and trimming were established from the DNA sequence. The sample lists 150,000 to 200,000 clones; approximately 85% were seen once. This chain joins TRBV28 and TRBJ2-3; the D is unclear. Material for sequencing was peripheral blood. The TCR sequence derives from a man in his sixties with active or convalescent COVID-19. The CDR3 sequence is CASSLRSPPTDTQYF. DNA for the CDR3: TGTGCCAGCAGTTTACGATCGCCCCCCACTGATACGCAGTATTTT.